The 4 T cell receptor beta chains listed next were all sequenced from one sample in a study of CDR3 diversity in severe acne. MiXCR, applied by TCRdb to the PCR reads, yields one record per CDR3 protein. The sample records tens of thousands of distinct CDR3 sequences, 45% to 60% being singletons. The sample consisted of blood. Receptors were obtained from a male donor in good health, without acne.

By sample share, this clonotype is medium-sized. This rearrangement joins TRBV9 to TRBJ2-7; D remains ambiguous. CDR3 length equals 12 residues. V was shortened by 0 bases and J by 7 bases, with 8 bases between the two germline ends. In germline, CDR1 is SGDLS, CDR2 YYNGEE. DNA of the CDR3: TGTGCCAGCAGCGTAGTACCCCTGGAGCAGTACTTC. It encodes CASSVVPLEQYF.

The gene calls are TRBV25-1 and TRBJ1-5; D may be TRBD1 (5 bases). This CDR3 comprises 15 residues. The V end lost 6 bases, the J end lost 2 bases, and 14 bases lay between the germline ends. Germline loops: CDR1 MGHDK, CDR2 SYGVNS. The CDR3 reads CASSPAGGGNQPQHF. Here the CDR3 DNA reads TGTGCCAGCAGCCCGGCGGGGGGGGGCAATCAGCCCCAGCATTTT.

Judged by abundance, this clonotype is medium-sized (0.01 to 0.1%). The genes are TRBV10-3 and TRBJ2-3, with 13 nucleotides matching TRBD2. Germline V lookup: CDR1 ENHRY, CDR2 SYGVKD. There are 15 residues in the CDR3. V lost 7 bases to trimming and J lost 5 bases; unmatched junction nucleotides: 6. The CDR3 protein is CAINRLAGGVDTQYF. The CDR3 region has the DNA TGTGCCATCAATCGACTAGCGGGGGGCGTAGATACGCAGTATTTT.

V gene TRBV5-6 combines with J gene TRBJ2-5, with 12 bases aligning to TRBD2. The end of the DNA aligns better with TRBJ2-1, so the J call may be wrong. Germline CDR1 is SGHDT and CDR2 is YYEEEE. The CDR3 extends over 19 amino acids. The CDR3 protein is CASSLNLIGLAGGRNEQFF. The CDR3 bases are TGTGCCAGCAGCCTAAACCTTATTGGGCTAGCGGGGGGGCGGAATGAGCAGTTCTTC.